The rows below give T cell receptor beta chains drawn from one sample of a study of T cell responses to AZD1222 COVID-19 vaccine. The table came from immunoSEQ multiplex PCR; TCRdb's copy has only in-frame clones and leaves some out. The data show tens of thousands of clones, with 80% to 90% seen just once and 28% held by the top ten. Specimen: peripheral blood, collected 28 days after the second AZD1222 dose. Receptor source: an adult who received the AZD1222 COVID-19 vaccine. The CDR3 runs from the conserved cysteine through the conserved F or W. The D gene is left open where the match is weak. The size field is filled for only some rows; it gives once, few, many or a size class.

V: TRBV19
size: -
J: TRBJ2-5
D: -
CDR3: CASSIPPGETQYF
DNA: TGTGCCAGTAGTATACCCCCCGGGGAGACCCAGTACTTC

V: TRBV6-5
size: -
J: TRBJ2-1
D: -
CDR3: CASDSYNEQFF
DNA: TGTGCCAGCGACAGCTACAATGAGCAGTTCTTC

V: TRBV18
size: -
J: TRBJ1-1
D: TRBD1
CDR3: CASSPTGQAPEAFF
DNA: TGTGCCAGCTCACCCACAGGACAGGCCCCTGAAGCTTTCTTT

V: TRBV29-1
size: -
J: TRBJ2-1
D: TRBD2
CDR3: CSVARLAGGRDEQFF
DNA: TGCAGCGTTGCCCGACTAGCGGGAGGTCGCGATGAGCAGTTCTTC

V: TRBV11-2
size: -
J: TRBJ2-7
D: -
CDR3: CASSPSLGGSYEQYF
DNA: TGTGCCAGCAGCCCCTCACTGGGCGGCTCCTACGAGCAGTACTTC

V: TRBV2
size: -
J: TRBJ2-3
D: TRBD2
CDR3: CASSPITGTSGRADTQYF
DNA: TGTGCCAGCAGCCCTATAACCGGGACTAGCGGGAGGGCCGATACGCAGTATTTT

V: TRBV25-1
size: -
J: TRBJ2-7
D: -
CDR3: CASSGSYEQYF
DNA: TGTGCCAGCAGTGGGAGCTACGAGCAGTACTTC

V: TRBV19
size: -
J: TRBJ2-3
D: -
CDR3: CASSIGGTKDTQYF
DNA: TGTGCCAGTAGTATCGGCGGGACAAAAGATACGCAGTATTTT

V: TRBV5-4
size: -
J: TRBJ2-1
D: TRBD2
CDR3: CASSFRLAGEDEQFF
DNA: TGTGCCAGCAGCTTCCGACTAGCGGGAGAAGATGAGCAGTTCTTC

V: TRBV7-2
size: -
J: TRBJ2-7
D: -
CDR3: CASSPIGKGEVYEQYF
DNA: TGTGCCAGCAGCCCCATCGGGAAGGGGGAGGTTTACGAGCAGTACTTC

V: TRBV7-3
size: -
J: TRBJ2-7
D: TRBD2
CDR3: CASSPATSGAYEQYF
DNA: TGTGCCAGCAGCCCCGCGACTAGCGGAGCTTACGAGCAGTACTTC

V: TRBV5-6
size: -
J: TRBJ2-7
D: -
CDR3: CASSSTPFPGLWSYEQYF
DNA: TGTGCCAGCAGCTCTACTCCTTTTCCGGGACTCTGGTCCTACGAGCAGTACTTC

V: TRBV6-5
size: -
J: TRBJ2-7
D: -
CDR3: CASSSRMDSYEQYF
DNA: TGTGCCAGCAGTTCCCGTATGGATTCCTACGAGCAGTACTTC

V: TRBV2
size: -
J: TRBJ1-1
D: TRBD1
CDR3: CASSERTGDFEAFF
DNA: TGTGCCAGCAGTGAGAGGACAGGGGACTTTGAAGCTTTCTTT

V: TRBV6-5
size: -
J: TRBJ2-7
D: -
CDR3: CASSDSGTESYEQYF
DNA: TGTGCCAGCAGTGACTCAGGCACAGAATCCTACGAGCAGTACTTC

V: TRBV28
size: -
J: TRBJ1-1
D: TRBD1
CDR3: CASRTGTGEAFF
DNA: TGTGCCAGCAGAACCGGGACAGGGGAAGCTTTCTTT

V: TRBV7-9
size: -
J: TRBJ2-3
D: TRBD2
CDR3: CASSLPGLAGVDTQYF
DNA: TGTGCCAGCAGCTTACCGGGACTAGCGGGAGTGGATACGCAGTATTTT

V: TRBV2
size: once
J: TRBJ2-2
D: -
CDR3: CASSSVDNGELFF
DNA: TGTGCCAGCAGCTCAGTAGATAACGGGGAGCTGTTTTTT

V: TRBV6-5
size: -
J: TRBJ2-2
D: -
CDR3: CASTLSTGELFF
DNA: TGTGCCAGCACCCTCTCTACCGGGGAGCTGTTTTTT

V: TRBV5-4
size: -
J: TRBJ2-7
D: -
CDR3: CASSLSRDILEEQYF
DNA: TGTGCCAGCAGCTTGTCCAGGGATATTCTAGAAGAGCAGTACTTC

V: TRBV24-1
size: -
J: TRBJ2-1
D: -
CDR3: CATSDFSGIEQFF
DNA: TGTGCCACCAGTGATTTTTCCGGGATTGAGCAGTTCTTC

V: TRBV12-5
size: -
J: TRBJ1-1
D: -
CDR3: CASGFMGARAEAFF
DNA: TGTGCTAGTGGTTTTATGGGGGCTCGGGCTGAAGCTTTCTTT

V: TRBV7-3
size: -
J: TRBJ2-1
D: TRBD1
CDR3: CASSLRQGGTYNEQFF
DNA: TGTGCCAGCAGCTTAAGACAGGGGGGGACCTACAATGAGCAGTTCTTC

V: TRBV3-1/TRBV3-2
size: once
J: TRBJ1-1
D: TRBD1
CDR3: CASSPWTGNTEAFF
DNA: TGTGCCAGCAGCCCTTGGACAGGGAACACTGAAGCTTTCTTT

V: TRBV27
size: -
J: TRBJ1-6
D: -
CDR3: CASSFGQRSSYNSPLHF
DNA: TGTGCCAGCAGTTTTGGACAGCGAAGCTCCTATAATTCACCCCTCCACTTT

V: TRBV28
size: -
J: TRBJ1-2
D: -
CDR3: CASSPRRVDYTF
DNA: TGTGCCAGCAGCCCCCGCAGGGTGGACTACACCTTC

V: TRBV7-3
size: -
J: TRBJ2-3
D: -
CDR3: CASSLGDYPLTDTQYF
DNA: TGTGCCAGCAGCTTGGGCGACTACCCACTAACAGATACGCAGTATTTT

V: TRBV12-3/TRBV12-4
size: -
J: TRBJ1-2
D: TRBD1
CDR3: CASSATGGDGYTF
DNA: TGTGCCAGCAGTGCTACAGGGGGAGATGGCTACACCTTC

V: TRBV3-1/TRBV3-2
size: few
J: TRBJ2-7
D: TRBD1
CDR3: CASSPGQATYEQYF
DNA: TGTGCCAGCAGCCCCGGACAGGCAACCTACGAGCAGTACTTC

V: TRBV19
size: -
J: TRBJ1-5
D: -
CDR3: CASSIDRGLTRGNQPQHF
DNA: TGTGCCAGTAGTATAGATCGGGGTCTGACTAGGGGCAATCAGCCCCAGCATTTT

V: TRBV14
size: -
J: TRBJ1-1
D: -
CDR3: CASSQDRTPGGTEAFF
DNA: TGTGCCAGCAGCCAAGATCGGACCCCAGGTGGCACTGAAGCTTTCTTT

V: TRBV2
size: -
J: TRBJ1-1
D: -
CDR3: CASHRANTEAFF
DNA: TGTGCCAGCCACAGGGCCAACACTGAAGCTTTCTTT

V: TRBV6-5
size: -
J: TRBJ1-2
D: -
CDR3: CASSIDGRDYGYTF
DNA: TGTGCCAGCAGCATAGACGGCAGAGACTATGGCTACACCTTC

V: TRBV29-1
size: -
J: TRBJ1-3
D: -
CDR3: CSVSDGSSGNTIYF
DNA: TGCAGCGTTTCGGACGGTAGCTCTGGAAACACCATATATTTT

V: TRBV19
size: once
J: TRBJ2-1
D: -
CDR3: CASKGAESSPEQFF
DNA: TGTGCCAGTAAAGGGGCCGAAAGCTCGCCTGAGCAGTTCTTC

V: TRBV28
size: -
J: TRBJ2-7
D: TRBD1
CDR3: CASRTPTGGTYEQYF
DNA: TGTGCCAGCAGAACCCCGACAGGGGGGACCTACGAGCAGTACTTC

V: TRBV30
size: -
J: TRBJ1-6
D: -
CDR3: CAWSARGYNSPLHF
DNA: TGTGCCTGGAGTGCGAGGGGCTATAATTCACCCCTCCACTTT

V: TRBV6-5
size: few
J: TRBJ1-6
D: -
CDR3: CASSSRRGDISPLHF
DNA: TGTGCCAGCAGTTCCCGAAGGGGGGACATCTCACCCCTCCACTTT

V: TRBV19
size: -
J: TRBJ1-5
D: -
CDR3: CASSTHRGADIHALTNQPQHF
DNA: TGTGCCAGTAGTACCCACCGGGGGGCGGATATACACGCCCTCACAAATCAGCCCCAGCATTTT

V: TRBV9
size: -
J: TRBJ2-2
D: TRBD2
CDR3: CASSLGLAGANTGELFF
DNA: TGTGCCAGCAGCTTGGGACTAGCGGGAGCGAACACCGGGGAGCTGTTTTTT

V: TRBV24-1
size: -
J: TRBJ1-2
D: -
CDR3: CATSGGGTDRTYGYTF
DNA: TGTGCCACCAGTGGCGGGGGTACGGACAGAACCTATGGCTACACCTTC

V: TRBV4-1
size: once
J: TRBJ1-5
D: -
CDR3: CASSQDVQGSNQPQHF
DNA: TGCGCCAGCAGCCAAGATGTACAGGGCAGCAATCAGCCCCAGCATTTT

V: TRBV7-2
size: once
J: TRBJ1-1
D: TRBD1
CDR3: CASSSPGQGFAEAFF
DNA: TGTGCCAGCAGCTCCCCGGGACAGGGTTTCGCTGAAGCTTTCTTT

V: TRBV19
size: -
J: TRBJ1-5
D: TRBD1
CDR3: CASSTTGGNQPQHF
DNA: TGTGCCAGTAGTACTACAGGGGGCAATCAGCCCCAGCATTTT

V: TRBV19
size: -
J: TRBJ1-1
D: -
CDR3: CASSIRDRLWAFF
DNA: TGTGCCAGTAGTATCCGCGACAGGTTGTGGGCTTTCTTT

V: TRBV3-1/TRBV3-2
size: -
J: TRBJ2-7
D: -
CDR3: CASSQVGGVVDEQYF
DNA: TGTGCCAGCAGCCAAGTCGGTGGGGTAGTCGACGAGCAGTACTTC

V: TRBV6-2/TRBV6-3
size: few
J: TRBJ2-2
D: -
CDR3: CASSQRLATGELFF
DNA: TGTGCCAGCAGTCAACGTTTAGCGACCGGGGAGCTGTTTTTT

V: TRBV5-1
size: -
J: TRBJ1-1
D: -
CDR3: CASSLAAGMASGTEAFF
DNA: TGCGCCAGCAGCTTGGCAGCAGGGATGGCCTCCGGCACTGAAGCTTTCTTT

V: TRBV7-9
size: -
J: TRBJ1-4
D: -
CDR3: CASSGIEMGNEKLFF
DNA: TGTGCCAGCAGCGGCATCGAAATGGGGAATGAAAAACTGTTTTTT

V: TRBV5-8
size: -
J: TRBJ1-4
D: -
CDR3: CASSLRANEKLFF
DNA: TGTGCCAGCAGCTTGAGAGCGAATGAAAAACTGTTTTTT

V: TRBV7-9
size: few
J: TRBJ2-2
D: -
CDR3: CASTFAGHLNTGELFF
DNA: TGTGCCAGCACCTTTGCCGGGCACTTGAACACCGGGGAGCTGTTTTTT

V: TRBV5-1
size: -
J: TRBJ2-3
D: TRBD1
CDR3: CASSLDRGPSTDTQYF
DNA: TGCGCCAGCAGCTTAGACAGGGGGCCCTCCACAGATACGCAGTATTTT

V: TRBV29-1
size: -
J: TRBJ2-1
D: TRBD2
CDR3: CSPVPFPGGPNEQFF
DNA: TGCAGCCCGGTCCCCTTCCCGGGAGGGCCGAATGAGCAGTTCTTC

V: TRBV9
size: -
J: TRBJ1-6
D: -
CDR3: CASSVARGGDSPLHF
DNA: TGTGCCAGCAGCGTAGCCAGAGGGGGTGATTCACCCCTCCACTTT

V: TRBV19
size: -
J: TRBJ1-2
D: -
CDR3: CASSTIGQGSYTF
DNA: TGTGCCAGTAGTACAATCGGGCAGGGGAGCTACACCTTC

V: TRBV5-6
size: -
J: TRBJ2-7
D: TRBD1
CDR3: CASSLDRGFYEQYF
DNA: TGTGCCAGCAGCCTCGACAGGGGGTTTTACGAGCAGTACTTC

V: TRBV6-1
size: -
J: TRBJ2-1
D: -
CDR3: CASSEGGYGAYNEQFF
DNA: TGTGCCAGCAGTGAGGGCGGGTATGGGGCCTACAATGAGCAGTTCTTC

V: TRBV7-3
size: -
J: TRBJ2-1
D: -
CDR3: CASSLSRGNNEQFF
DNA: TGTGCCAGCAGCTTATCGCGGGGTAACAATGAGCAGTTCTTC